This paragraph reports one T cell receptor beta chain. Trimming took off 10 bases at V and 2 bases at J, with 12 bases between the two ends. Germline V lookup: CDR1 MNHNY, CDR2 SVGAGI (reference sequence). The CDR3 has 12 amino acids. These data come from a study of T cell responses to AZD1222 COVID-19 vaccine. Assay: immunoSEQ multiplex PCR; the TCRdb copy retains only in-frame clones and omits some. This sample has some 150,000 clones, with about nine tenths found just once. The receptor comes from an adult in good health. This specimen consisted of peripheral blood, obtained on day 0 of AZD1222 vaccination. The V gene is TRBV6-6, the J gene TRBJ2-7; D perhaps matches TRBD1 (5 bases). In DNA form, the CDR3 reads TGTGCCACCACAGGACGGACCTACGAGCAGTACTTC. Its protein product is CATTGRTYEQYF.